This TCR beta chain is from a study of response to subunit inactivated influenza vaccine listed by TCRdb under 2018. With respect to the entire study: To follow how T cells responded to a trivalent subunit inactivated influenza vaccine, the researchers relied on deep quantitative profiling of the T cell receptor repertoire.

The method was RT-PCR. The reads were generated on an Illumina HiSeq 2500. TCRdb handled the public reads itself, with Q25 trimming in fastp and clone calling in MiXCR, and kept productive beta chains. Entries that share a CDR3 protein sequence are merged under the most common genes and DNA. This sample has 600,000 to 850,000 distinct CDR3 sequences in its table, and approximately 15% of those were observed once. The ten largest make up 7.5% to 8% of the sample. Notes on this clonotype: Which antigen it targets is not known. No clone much larger than this one lies a single base away; base qualities are absent.

Study-wide conclusions, independent of this receptor: The authors suggested that each seasonal influenza vaccination may recruit only a limited number of new T cells.

The receptor was derived from a man aged 45-60 years who received an inactivated influenza vaccine. Donor details come from another sample of the same person, matched by shared clones. The material sequenced was PBMCs from blood, taken roughly 15 days before vaccination.

The CDR3 protein: CSVVGTVRTYNEQFF. The sequence in DNA is TGCAGCGTTGTGGGAACGGTGAGAACCTACAATGAGCAGTTCTTC. The V and J genes are TRBV29-1 and TRBJ2-1; there is no confident call for the D gene. V is cut by 4 bases and J by 2 bases, and the space between the germline ends is 15 bases. The CDR3 numbers 15 residues from cysteine through phenylalanine. Of all the DNA, just the CDR3 is kept, 45 bases in frame from base 1. Via the germline V gene, CDR1 is SQVTM and CDR2 ANQGSEA.